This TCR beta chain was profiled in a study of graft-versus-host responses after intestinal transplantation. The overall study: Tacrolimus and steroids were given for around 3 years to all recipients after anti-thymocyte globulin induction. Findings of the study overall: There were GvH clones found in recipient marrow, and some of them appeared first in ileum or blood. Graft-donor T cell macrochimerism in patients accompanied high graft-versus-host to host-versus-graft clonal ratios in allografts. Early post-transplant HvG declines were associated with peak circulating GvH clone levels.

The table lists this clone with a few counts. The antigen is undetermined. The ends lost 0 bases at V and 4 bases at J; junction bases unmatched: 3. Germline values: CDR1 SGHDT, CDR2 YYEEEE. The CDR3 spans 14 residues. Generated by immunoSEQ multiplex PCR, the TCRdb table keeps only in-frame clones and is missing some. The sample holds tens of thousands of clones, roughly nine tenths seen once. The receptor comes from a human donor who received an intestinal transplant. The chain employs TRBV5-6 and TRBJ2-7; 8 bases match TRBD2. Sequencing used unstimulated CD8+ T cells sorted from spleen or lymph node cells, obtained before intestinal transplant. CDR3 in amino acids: CASSLAGGTYEQYF. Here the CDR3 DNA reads TGTGCCAGCAGCTTGGCGGGAGGGACATACGAGCAGTACTTC.